The next 5 T cell receptor beta chains were all read from a single sample in a study of OX40 agonist ivuxolimab in advanced cancers. TCRdb's copy holds only in-frame clones and misses some; the assay was immunoSEQ multiplex PCR. This table holds 100,000 to 150,000 clones, around nine tenths found once. The source was CD4+ or CD8+ T cells sorted from blood, collected in a trial of the OX40 agonist ivuxolimab. The origin of the receptors is an adult with an advanced solid tumor such as melanoma, head and neck, liver or kidney cancer.

This chain connects TRBV6-5 to TRBJ1-2, with D perhaps TRBD1 (6 bases). V was cut by 5 bases and J by 7 bases, with 11 bases left in between. Germline assignment: CDR1 MNHEY and CDR2 SVGAGI. This CDR3 is 12 amino acids long. The CDR3 is CASSPTGTGYTF. The CDR3 bases are TGTGCCAGCAGTCCCACAGGGACTGGCTACACCTTC.

The J gene is TRBJ2-1, the V gene TRBV7-8, with 9 bases that match TRBD2. V shed 1 base and J 14 bases; nucleotides not matched to a gene: 6. Germline V gene data show CDR1 as SGHVS and CDR2 as FQNEAQ. The CDR3 length is 13 residues. CDR3 sequence (DNA): TGTGCCAGCAGCTTAGGGACTAGCGTCTTGGAGTTCTTC. Amino acids: CASSLGTSVLEFF.

This sequence joins TRBV12-5 and TRBJ2-1; 8 bases line up with TRBD1. J lost 7 bases, V lost 2 bases, and 7 bases had no gene match. CDR3 length: 15 amino acids. CDR1 is LGHNT, CDR2 FRNRAP, per germline. The CDR3 DNA sequence: TGTGCTAGTGGTTTGACTGGACAGGGTAGGAATGAGCAGTTCTTC. The encoded protein is CASGLTGQGRNEQFF.

The table lists this clone with a few counts. The chain employs TRBV28 and TRBJ1-5; 7 nucleotides line up with TRBD1. This CDR3 is 15 amino acids long. V shed 1 base and J 4 bases; nucleotides not matched to a gene: 4. The germline CDR1 and CDR2 sequences are MDHEN and SYDVKM. CDR3 sequence (DNA): TGTGCCAGCAGTTTATTGGCAGGGGGGAATCAGCCCCAGCATTTT. Translation: CASSLLAGGNQPQHF.

The CDR3 sequence: CASSEKVGLASGTQYF. The CDR3 DNA is TGCGCCAGCAGTGAGAAGGTCGGGCTAGCGTCCGGGACGCAGTATTTT. The genes are TRBV10-1 and TRBJ2-3; tentatively, D is TRBD2 (6 bases). CDR1 is WNHNN, CDR2 SYGVQD, per germline (reference sequence). V was cut by 2 bases and J by 9 bases, with 21 bases left in between. This CDR3 is 16 amino acids long.